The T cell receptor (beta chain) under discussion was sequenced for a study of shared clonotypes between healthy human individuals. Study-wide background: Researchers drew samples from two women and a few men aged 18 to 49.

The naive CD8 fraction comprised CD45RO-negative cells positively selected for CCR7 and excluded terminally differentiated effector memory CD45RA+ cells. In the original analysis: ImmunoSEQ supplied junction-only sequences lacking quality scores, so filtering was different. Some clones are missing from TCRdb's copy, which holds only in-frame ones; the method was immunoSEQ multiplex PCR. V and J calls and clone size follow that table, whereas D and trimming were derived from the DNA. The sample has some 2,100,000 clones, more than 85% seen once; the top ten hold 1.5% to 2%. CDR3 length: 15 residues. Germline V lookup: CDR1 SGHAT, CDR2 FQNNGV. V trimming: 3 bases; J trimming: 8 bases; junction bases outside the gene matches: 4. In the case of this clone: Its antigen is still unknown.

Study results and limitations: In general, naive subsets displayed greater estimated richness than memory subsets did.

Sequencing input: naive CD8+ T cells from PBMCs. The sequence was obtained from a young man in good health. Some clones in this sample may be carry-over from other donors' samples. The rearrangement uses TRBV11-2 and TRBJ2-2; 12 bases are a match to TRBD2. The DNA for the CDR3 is TGTGCCAGCAGCTTTCGACTAGCGGGAGCTGGGGAGCTGTTTTTT. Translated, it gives CASSFRLAGAGELFF.